The 16 T cell receptor beta chains below come from one sample, sequenced in a study of T cell repertoires in cytomegalovirus infection. A single record per CDR3 protein comes from TCRdb applying MiXCR to the reads. This table holds around 530,000 distinct CDR3 sequences, about 25% found once. The source material was PBMCs. These receptors were taken from a human donor in good health (CMV status not recorded). Some clones in this sample may be carry-over from other donors' samples.

This clonotype was detected only a few times. The rearrangement joins TRBV7-8 to TRBJ1-2; tentatively, D is TRBD1 (6 bases). CDR1 is SGHVS, CDR2 FQNEAQ, per germline. This CDR3 has 14 residues. Trimming stripped 5 bases from V and 8 bases from J, with 18 bases between. For the CDR3, the DNA is TGTGCCAGCAGCCCCGGAGGGGGAAAAGGGGGCTACACCTTC. It yields the protein CASSPGGGKGGYTF. Based on the CDR3 plus reference TRBV7-8 and TRBJ1-2, the full variable domain is GAGVSQSPRYKVAKRGQDVALRCDPISGHVSLFWYQQALGQGPEFLTYFQNEAQLDKSGLPSDRFFAERPEGSVSTLKIQRTQQEDSAVYLCASSPGGGKGGYTFGSGTRLTVV.

The rearrangement uses TRBV6-5 and TRBJ2-1, with TRBD2 matching over 13 bases. CDR3 length equals 19 residues. Trimming took 5 bases from V and 5 from J; bases not matched to a gene: 15. The V gene's germline CDR1 is MNHEY and CDR2 SVGAGI. In DNA, the CDR3 is TGTGCCAGCAGTAGAGAAACCGGACTAGCGGGAGACCCCCACAATGAGCAGTTCTTC. This codes for CASSRETGLAGDPHNEQFF.

In this sample, this clonotype turned up many times. The rearrangement links TRBV7-8 to TRBJ2-3; TRBD2 is a possible D gene (6 bases). CDR3 size: 17 residues. Germline V gives CDR1 SGHVS, CDR2 FQNEAQ. Trimming stripped 4 bases from V and 2 bases from J, with 19 bases between. In DNA, the CDR3 is TGTGCCAGCAGCTCGACCTCCCCGGGAGCCCTCACAGATACGCAGTATTTT. It is translated as CASSSTSPGALTDTQYF.

This clonotype was counted between two and nine times. The chain carries TRBV7-2 and TRBJ2-7; 7 bases are a match to TRBD1. The CDR3 is made up of 16 amino acids. Per germline, CDR1 SGHTA and CDR2 FQGNSA. J gave up 0 bases and V 1 base, and 6 bases lay outside the gene matches. The CDR3 sequence is CASSLVGTESSYEQYV. The CDR3 bases are TGTGCCAGCAGCTTAGTTGGGACAGAGAGCTCCTACGAGCAGTACGTC.

The chain carries TRBV9 and TRBJ2-3; D is possibly TRBD2 (5 bases). From germline, CDR1 is SGDLS and CDR2 YYNGEE. The V gene lost 0 bases and the J gene lost 2 bases, with 13 bases spanning the gap. This CDR3 has 16 amino acids. Written as DNA, the CDR3 is TGTGCCAGCAGCGTAGTTGACGGAGGCTTCACAGATACGCAGTATTTT. This sequence encodes CASSVVDGGFTDTQYF.

This clonotype was seen a few times. In DNA form, the CDR3 reads TGTGCCAGCTCACCCGGGCGTTCTACGGACAATGAAAAACTGTTTTTT. Encoded protein: CASSPGRSTDNEKLFF. J is TRBJ1-4 and V is TRBV18; D call uncertain. Trimming removed 3 bases at V and 5 bases at J, with 16 bases between. The CDR3 length is 16 residues. Germline CDR1 KGHSH, CDR2 LQKENI.

The V gene is TRBV7-3, the J gene TRBJ2-1; perhaps TRBD2 as D (5 bases). Germline V gives CDR1 SGHTA, CDR2 FQGTGA. The germline V and J ends were trimmed by 4 bases and 0 bases, with 16 bases remaining between them. This CDR3 contains 17 residues. Here the CDR3 reads CASSSSLAQVSYNEQFF. CDR3 in DNA: TGTGCCAGCAGCTCATCGCTAGCCCAGGTCTCCTACAATGAGCAGTTCTTC.

This clonotype appeared a single time. The chain recombines TRBV29-1 with TRBJ2-5; tentative D call: TRBD2 (5 bases). This CDR3 is built from 13 residues. The V and J ends lost 7 bases and 1 base respectively, with 13 bases between them. Germline V gives CDR1 SQVTM, CDR2 ANQGSEA. CDR3 protein: CSANLGVQETQYF. CDR3 nucleotide sequence: TGCAGCGCGAACCTCGGGGTCCAAGAGACCCAGTACTTC.

This chain uses TRBV7-9 with TRBJ1-2, with 10 bases lining up with TRBD1. J was trimmed by 3 bases and V by 5 bases; bases with no gene match: 3. The CDR3 spans 14 residues. The germline CDR1 and CDR2 sequences are SEHNR and FQNEAQ (reference sequence). The CDR3 DNA sequence: TGTGCCAGCAGCCGGACAGGGGGATACTATGGCTACACCTTC. It specifies CASSRTGGYYGYTF.

This clonotype was seen more than once but under ten times. The chain couples TRBV5-4 to TRBJ1-5, with 9 bases lining up with TRBD1. Germline CDR1 SGHNT, CDR2 YYREEE (reference sequence). The CDR3 totals 15 residues. Trimming took 3 bases from V and 3 from J; bases not matched to a gene: 4. For the CDR3, the DNA is TGTGCCAGCAGCTGGGGACAGGGACCCAATCAGCCCCAGCATTTT. Its translation: CASSWGQGPNQPQHF. Filled out from reference TRBV5-4 and TRBJ1-5, the complete variable domain reads ETGVTQSPTHLIKTRGQQVTLRCSSQSGHNTVSWYQQALGQGPQFIFQYYREEENGRGNFPPRFSGLQFPNYSSELNVNALELDDSALYLCASSWGQGPNQPQHFGDGTRLSIL.

This clonotype was seen more than once but under ten times. The V call is TRBV27, the J call TRBJ2-1; D possibly corresponds to TRBD2 (5 bases). V lost 3 bases and J 8 bases, leaving 14 bases between the germline ends. CDR3 length equals 14 residues. The germline gives CDR1 MNHEY, CDR2 SMNVEV (reference sequence). This chain's CDR3 is CASSLVRGWDEQFF. The CDR3 DNA follows: TGTGCCAGCAGTTTGGTCCGGGGTTGGGATGAGCAGTTCTTC.

This chain links TRBV7-9 with TRBJ2-3; possibly TRBD1 for D (5 bases). The germline gives CDR1 SEHNR, CDR2 FQNEAQ (reference sequence). V lost 1 base to trimming and J lost 8 bases, with 13 bases between them. The CDR3 has 14 residues. In DNA, the CDR3 is TGTGCCAGCAGCTTAGGACAGATTCGCAGTACGCAGTATTTT. Amino acids: CASSLGQIRSTQYF. Supplemented by reference TRBV7-9 and TRBJ2-3, the full variable domain reads DTGVSQNPRHKITKRGQNVTFRCDPISEHNRLYWYRQTLGQGPEFLTYFQNEAQLEKSRLLSDRFSAERPKGSFSTLEIQRTEQGDSAMYLCASSLGQIRSTQYFGPGTRLTVL.

This clonotype came up many times. The chain links TRBV7-6 to TRBJ2-3, with 13 bases aligning to TRBD2. There are 17 residues in the CDR3. J gave up 1 base and V 5 bases, and 6 bases lay outside the gene matches. Germline assignment: CDR1 SGHVS and CDR2 FNYEAQ. The CDR3 sequence: CASSIGLAGEGTDTQYF. CDR3 nucleotide sequence: TGTGCCAGCAGCATAGGACTAGCGGGAGAGGGCACAGATACGCAGTATTTT.

The table lists this clonotype with a few counts. V gene TRBV6-2 or TRBV6-3 combines with J gene TRBJ1-2; D is uncertain. Germline V lookup: CDR1 MNHEY, CDR2 SVGEGT. CDR3 length: 15 amino acids. Trimming left V 5 bases short and J 2 bases short, with 15 bases between. The CDR3 sequence: CASSNILVRNYGYTF. CDR3 coding DNA: TGTGCCAGCAGTAACATATTGGTCCGGAACTATGGCTACACCTTC.

In its sample, this clonotype was seen a few times. The V and J genes are TRBV6-1 and TRBJ1-2; possible D gene TRBD1, 5 bases. The V gene's germline CDR1 is MNHNS and CDR2 SASEGT. Trimming left V 5 bases short and J 5 bases short, with 15 bases between. The CDR3 loop spans 14 amino acids. The CDR3 sequence: CASSPRGRRYGYTF. The DNA of the CDR3 is TGTGCCAGCAGTCCAAGGGGAAGGAGGTATGGCTACACCTTC.

This sequence joins TRBV20-1 and TRBJ2-5; 8 bases are shared with TRBD2. The CDR3 totals 16 residues. V shed 3 bases and J 4 bases; nucleotides not matched to a gene: 13. Germline loops: CDR1 DFQATT, CDR2 SNEGSKA (reference sequence). The CDR3 DNA follows: TGCAGTGCTAGTCCTCCTGGCGGGAGGCTGGTAGAGACCCAGTACTTC. Encoded protein: CSASPPGGRLVETQYF.